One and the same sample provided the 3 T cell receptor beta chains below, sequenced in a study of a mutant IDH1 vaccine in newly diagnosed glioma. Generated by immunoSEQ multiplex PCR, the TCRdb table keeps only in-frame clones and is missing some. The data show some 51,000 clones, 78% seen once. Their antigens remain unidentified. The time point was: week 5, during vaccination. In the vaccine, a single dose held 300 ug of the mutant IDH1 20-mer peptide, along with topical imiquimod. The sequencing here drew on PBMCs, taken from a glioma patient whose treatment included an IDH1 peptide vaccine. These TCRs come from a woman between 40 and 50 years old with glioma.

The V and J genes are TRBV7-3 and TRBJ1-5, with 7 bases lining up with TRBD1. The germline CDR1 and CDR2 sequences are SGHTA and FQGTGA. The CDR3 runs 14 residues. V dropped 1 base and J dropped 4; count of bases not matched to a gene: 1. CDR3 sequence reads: CASSLSRGNQPQHF. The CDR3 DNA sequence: TGTGCCAGCAGCTTAAGCAGGGGGAATCAGCCCCAGCATTTT.

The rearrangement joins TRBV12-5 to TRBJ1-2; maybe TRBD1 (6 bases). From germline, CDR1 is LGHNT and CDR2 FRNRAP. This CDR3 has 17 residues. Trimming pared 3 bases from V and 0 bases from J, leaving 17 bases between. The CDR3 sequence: CASGFPTGGSPNYGYTF. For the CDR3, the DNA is TGTGCTAGTGGTTTTCCGACAGGTGGGTCCCCTAACTATGGCTACACCTTC. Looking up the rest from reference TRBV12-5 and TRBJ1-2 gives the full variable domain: DARVTQTPRHKVTEMGQEVTMRCQPILGHNTVFWYRQTMMQGLELLAYFRNRAPLDDSGMPKDRFSAEMPDATLATLKIQPSEPRDSAVYFCASGFPTGGSPNYGYTFGSGTRLTVV.

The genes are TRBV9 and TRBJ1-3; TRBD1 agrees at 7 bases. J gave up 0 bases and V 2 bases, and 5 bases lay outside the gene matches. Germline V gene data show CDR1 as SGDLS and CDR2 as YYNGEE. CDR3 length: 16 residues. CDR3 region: CASSVGQAISGNTIYF. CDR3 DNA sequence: TGTGCCAGCAGCGTCGGACAGGCCATCTCTGGAAACACCATATATTTT.